This entry concerns a single T cell receptor beta chain. Naivety among CD8 cells was defined by CD45RO negativity and positive CCR7 selection, thereby excluding terminally differentiated effector memory CD45RA+ cells. These data come from a study of shared clonotypes between healthy human individuals. About the study: Every donor yielded three CD4 naive, three CD4 memory, two CD8 naive and one CD8 memory plate.

The ends lost 4 bases at V and 3 bases at J; junction bases unmatched: 13. Germline V gene sequence: CDR1 SGHTA, CDR2 FQGNSA. The CDR3 covers 19 residues. Over several immunoSEQ plates, each subset's genomic DNA was distributed in even portions. The DNA input per sorted-subset replicate PCR was roughly 210 ng, corresponding to around 30,000 T cell genomes. Generated by immunoSEQ multiplex PCR, the TCRdb table keeps only in-frame clones and is missing some. Of 1.5 million to 2.5 million clones in the sample, about 95% were seen once. This receptor was taken from a man between 18 and 29 years old in good health. The specimen sequenced was naive CD8+ T cells sorted from blood. This chain uses TRBV7-2 with TRBJ2-1; TRBD2 matches at 12 bases. CDR3 in DNA: TGTGCCAGCAGCTCGACGCCGCCGACTAGCGGGAGTGGCTACAATGAGCAGTTCTTC. This sequence encodes CASSSTPPTSGSGYNEQFF. Together with reference TRBV7-2 and TRBJ2-1, the CDR3 gives the full variable domain: GAGVSQSPSNKVTEKGKDVELRCDPISGHTALYWYRQSLGQGLEFLIYFQGNSAPDKSGLPSDRFSAERTGGSVSTLTIQRTQQEDSAVYLCASSSTPPTSGSGYNEQFFGPGTRLTVL.